This TCR beta chain was captured in a study of CD8+CD57+ T cells in acquired aplastic anemia (dated 2018 in TCRdb). For the study in its entirety: DNA extracted from sorted CD4+ and CD8+ cells had a mean of roughly 3.4 ug, with a range of about 0.19 to 27.4 ug. A CD8+CD57+ expansion meant a frequency higher than the mean frequency seen in healthy subjects.

Concerning this clonotype itself: Its specific antigen is unknown. No base quality values were provided; no much bigger clone lies one nucleotide off.

Profiling of TCR beta VDJ combinations and CDR3 sequences used genomic DNA as the template. TCR repertoire sequencing was run on an Illumina HiSeq 2000. In the paper's pipeline: TRBV/TRBJ rearrangement plots, CDR3 size and DJ length profiles, and Simpson's diversity index were used to assess repertoires. The most abundant DNA sequence in the deep sequencing data was taken as the immunodominant clone. CDR3 amino acid sequences were checked for sharing between subjects and were compared against published repertoires and the VDJdb database. TCRdb took the public reads, trimmed them with fastp at Q25, ran MiXCR for clone calling and kept in-frame beta chains. A single entry per CDR3 protein holds the most common genes and DNA from its merged rows. In this record, the V and J calls reflect TCRdb's handling and not the investigators' own analysis. The sample records around 120,000 distinct CDR3 sequences, about 43% of which are singletons. Around 2.7% of the sample is in the top ten clones.

The patients picked for sequencing were ones in whom flow cytometry had shown an expansion of CD8+CD57+ cells. Every patient had a diagnosis of severe acquired aplastic anemia based on International Study of Aplastic Anemia and Agranulocytosis and Camitta criteria. No patient had received any therapy when blood was sampled. TCR repertoires of sorted CD4+ and CD8+ blood T cells from severe aplastic anemia patients and healthy subjects were deep-sequenced in the study. Patients were enrolled under clinicaltrials.gov protocols 00001620, 01623167, 00001397, 00071045, 00081523 and 00961064 in the USA. Ficoll-Paque density gradient centrifugation was used to isolate peripheral blood mononuclear cells. Before DNA was extracted, CD4+ and CD8+ T cells were sorted using either FACS or magnetic beads. Overall study outcomes, separate from this receptor: Twenty-nine CD8+ CDR3 sequences were found in both patients and controls but appeared to be highly expressed in patients and within the immunodominant clones of the patients. CD8+ Simpson's diversity did not differ significantly between patients and healthy controls (P=0.060).

The CDR3 holds 12 amino acids from the cysteine to the phenylalanine. Solely the CDR3 DNA is kept, with 36 bases framed from the first base. Based on the germline V gene (reference sequence), the CDR1 and CDR2 sequences are WNHNN and SYGVQD. V drops 9 bases and J drops 6 bases, leaving 11 bases in between. In this chain, TRBV10-1 is recombined with TRBJ1-4; there is no confident call for the D gene. This TCR came from a human donor with aplastic anemia. Sequencing was done on a sample of sorted CD4+, CD8+, or CD8+CD57+ T cells (not recorded which) from PBMCs. The CDR3 protein: CASGEVDEKLFF. DNA sequence: TGCGCCAGTGGGGAGGTGGATGAAAAACTGTTTTTT.